A single sample gave rise to the 13 T cell receptor beta chains below, sequenced in a study of T cell responses to AZD1222 COVID-19 vaccine. Profiled with immunoSEQ multiplex PCR; TCRdb holds only in-frame clones, not every one. Among some 150,000 clones, around 90% were seen once, and the ten largest hold roughly 3.1%. The specimen was peripheral blood, collected 28 days after the second AZD1222 dose. The receptors were gathered from an adult who received the AZD1222 COVID-19 vaccine.

The V gene is TRBV5-1, the J gene TRBJ2-1; tentatively, D is TRBD1 (6 bases). CDR1 is SGHRS, CDR2 YFSETQ, per germline. The CDR3 totals 15 residues. Deletions cut 7 bases from V and 2 bases from J, with 16 bases between. CDR3 DNA sequence: TGCGCCAGCTCTGGGGGCTCTATTACCTACAATGAGCAGTTCTTC. Amino acid sequence: CASSGGSITYNEQFF.

The V call is TRBV5-4, the J call TRBJ1-1, with D possibly being TRBD1 (6 bases). Germline CDR1 is SGHNT and CDR2 is YYREEE (reference sequence). Trimming stripped 4 bases from V and 1 base from J, with 11 bases between. This CDR3 is built from 14 residues. CDR3 protein: CASSTPTGNTEAFF. The CDR3 DNA is TGTGCCAGCAGCACCCCGACAGGGAACACTGAAGCTTTCTTT.

This chain joins TRBV25-1 and TRBJ2-2, with TRBD2 as a possible D gene (6 bases). The CDR3 has 13 residues. Between the trimmed V and J ends, which lost 6 bases and 5 bases, there was a span of 10 bases. The germline gives CDR1 MGHDK, CDR2 SYGVNS. The CDR3 region is CASRPGLTGELFF. In DNA, the CDR3 is TGTGCCAGCAGACCTGGACTAACCGGGGAGCTGTTTTTT.

V usage is TRBV29-1 and J usage is TRBJ2-3; a weak D match, TRBD2 (7 bases). In germline, CDR1 is SQVTM, CDR2 ANQGSEA. CDR3 length: 15 residues. Trimming removed 4 bases at V and 2 bases at J, with 16 bases between. DNA for the CDR3: TGCAGCGTTGCCCCAAGGGGGGGGCTCACAGATACGCAGTATTTT. Its protein product is CSVAPRGGLTDTQYF.

This clone appeared once. This chain connects TRBV3-1 (or the pseudogene TRBV3-2) to TRBJ1-4, with unresolved D. The V end was cut by 1 base, the J end by 8 bases, with 8 bases between. The germline gives CDR1 LGHDT, CDR2 YNNKEL (reference sequence). There are 13 residues in the CDR3. Written as DNA, the CDR3 is TGTGCCAGCAGCCAAGTGGACGGGGAAAAACTGTTTTTT. Translating gives CASSQVDGEKLFF.

The chain recombines TRBV3-1 (or the pseudogene TRBV3-2) with TRBJ1-2; no firm D call. The germline CDR1 and CDR2 sequences are LGHDT and YNNKEL (reference sequence). CDR3 length: 14 residues. V was shortened by 4 bases and J by 0 bases, with 9 bases between the two germline ends. CDR3 DNA: TGTGCCAGCAGCCCGGACCGAACTAACTATGGCTACACCTTC. This codes for CASSPDRTNYGYTF.

The V gene is TRBV7-2, the J gene TRBJ2-1; possibly TRBD2 for D (5 bases). V was cut by 3 bases and J by 8 bases, with 14 bases left in between. The CDR3 totals 14 residues. CDR1 is SGHTA, CDR2 FQGNSA, per germline. The CDR3 DNA reads TGTGCCAGCAGCTTGACTATGGGCCTCTATGAGCAGTTCTTC. Translating it yields CASSLTMGLYEQFF.

The V gene is TRBV3-1 (or the pseudogene TRBV3-2), the J gene TRBJ1-1; no definite D call. Germline CDR1 is LGHDT and CDR2 is YNNKEL (reference sequence). V was trimmed by 1 base and J by 0 bases, leaving 9 bases between them. The CDR3 is made up of 15 amino acids. DNA for the CDR3: TGTGCCAGCAGCCAAGGGACTTTTATGAACACTGAAGCTTTCTTT. Translation: CASSQGTFMNTEAFF.

V usage is TRBV18 and J usage is TRBJ2-5; no firm D call. V lost 2 bases to trimming and J lost 0 bases, with 10 bases between them. Germline V gene sequence: CDR1 KGHSH, CDR2 LQKENI. The CDR3 is 15 amino acids. The CDR3 nucleotides are TGTGCCAGCTCACCATTCTGGACGAACCAAGAGACCCAGTACTTC. This gives the protein CASSPFWTNQETQYF.

With respect to this clone: Other nucleotide sequences from this sample produce the same CDR3. This chain joins TRBV18 and TRBJ1-1, with D possibly being TRBD1 (5 bases). The CDR3 loop spans 14 amino acids. V shed 3 bases and J shed 1 base, with 9 bases lying between them. Germline-derived CDR1 and CDR2 are KGHSH and LQKENI. The DNA of the CDR3 is TGTGCCAGCTCACCTCGGGACGGGAACACTGAAGCTTTCTTT. Amino acids: CASSPRDGNTEAFF. Together with reference TRBV18 and TRBJ1-1, the CDR3 gives the full variable domain: NAGVMQNPRHLVRRRGQEARLRCSPMKGHSHVYWYRQLPEEGLKFMVYLQKENIIDESGMPKERFSAEFPKEGPSILRIQQVVRGDSAAYFCASSPRDGNTEAFFGQGTRLTVV.

The genes are TRBV25-1 and TRBJ1-2; TRBD1 agrees at 10 bases. The CDR3 has 15 residues. Germline V gene data show CDR1 as MGHDK and CDR2 as SYGVNS. The V and J ends lost 4 bases and 1 base, in that order; junction bases with no gene match: 3. CDR3 nucleotide sequence: TGTGCCAGCAGTGGGGACAGGGGTCGTAACTATGGCTACACCTTC. Its protein is CASSGDRGRNYGYTF.

V gene TRBV5-1 combines with J gene TRBJ2-2, with D perhaps TRBD2 (5 bases). Germline CDR1 and CDR2: SGHRS and YFSETQ. The CDR3 extends over 14 amino acids. Trimming removed 4 bases at V and 2 bases at J, with 9 bases between. The CDR3 spells CASSRSANTGELFF. The CDR3 nucleotides are TGCGCCAGCAGCCGTAGCGCTAACACCGGGGAGCTGTTTTTT.

The rearrangement joins TRBV19 to TRBJ2-2, with 9 bases matching TRBD2. Per germline, CDR1 LNHDA and CDR2 SQIVND (reference sequence). The CDR3 consists of 16 residues. V trimming: 9 bases; J trimming: 0 bases; junction bases outside the gene matches: 8. The CDR3 nucleotides read TGTGCCAGCCGTCCTAGCGGGGACGCGAACACCGGGGAGCTGTTTTTT. Translated, it gives CASRPSGDANTGELFF.